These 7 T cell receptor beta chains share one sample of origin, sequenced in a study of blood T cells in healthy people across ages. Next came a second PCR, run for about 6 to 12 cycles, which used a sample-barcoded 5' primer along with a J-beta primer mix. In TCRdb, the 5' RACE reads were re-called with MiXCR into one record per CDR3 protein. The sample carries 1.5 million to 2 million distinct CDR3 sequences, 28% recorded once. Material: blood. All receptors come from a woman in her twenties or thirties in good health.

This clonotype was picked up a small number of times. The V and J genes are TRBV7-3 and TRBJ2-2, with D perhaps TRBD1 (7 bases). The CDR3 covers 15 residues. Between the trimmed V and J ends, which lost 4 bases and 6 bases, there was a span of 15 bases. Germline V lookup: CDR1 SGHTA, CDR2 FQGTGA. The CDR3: CASSSRQGGPGELFF. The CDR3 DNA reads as TGTGCCAGCAGCTCCAGACAGGGAGGCCCCGGGGAGCTGTTTTTT. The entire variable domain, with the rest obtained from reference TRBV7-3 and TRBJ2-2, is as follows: GAGVSQTPSNKVTEKGKYVELRCDPISGHTALYWYRQSLGQGPEFLIYFQGTGAADDSGLPNDRFFAVRPEGSVSTLKIQRTERGDSAVYLCASSSRQGGPGELFFGEGSRLTVL.

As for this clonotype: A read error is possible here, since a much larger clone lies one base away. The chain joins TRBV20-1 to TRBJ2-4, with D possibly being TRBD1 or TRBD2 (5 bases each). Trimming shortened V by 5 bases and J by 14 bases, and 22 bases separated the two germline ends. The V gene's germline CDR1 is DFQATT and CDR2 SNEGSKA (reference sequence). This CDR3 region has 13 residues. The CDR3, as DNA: TGCAGTGCTGGTCCTCCGGGGCTACCTTCTGAGTACTTC. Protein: CSAGPPGLPSEYF.

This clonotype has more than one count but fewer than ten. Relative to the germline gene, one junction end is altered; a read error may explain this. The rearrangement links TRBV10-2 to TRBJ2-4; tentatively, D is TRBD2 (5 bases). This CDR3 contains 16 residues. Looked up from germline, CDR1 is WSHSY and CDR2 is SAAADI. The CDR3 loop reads CASSDRGIRPKSIQYF. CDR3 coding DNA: TGCGCCAGCAGTGATCGGGGTATTAGACCCAAAAGCATTCAGTACTTC.

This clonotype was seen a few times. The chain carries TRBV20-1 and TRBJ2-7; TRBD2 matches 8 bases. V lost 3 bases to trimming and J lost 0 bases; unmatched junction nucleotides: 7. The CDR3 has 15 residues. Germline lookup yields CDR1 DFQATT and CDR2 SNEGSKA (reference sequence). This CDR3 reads CSARGGTRSSYEQYF. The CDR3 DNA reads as TGCAGTGCTAGGGGGGGGACTAGGAGCTCCTACGAGCAGTACTTC.

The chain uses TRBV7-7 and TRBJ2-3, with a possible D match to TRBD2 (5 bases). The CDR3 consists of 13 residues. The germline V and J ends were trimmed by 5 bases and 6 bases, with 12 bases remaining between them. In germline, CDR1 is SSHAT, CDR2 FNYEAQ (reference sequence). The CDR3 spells CASSPEVTDTQYF. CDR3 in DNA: TGTGCCAGCAGCCCGGAGGTTACGGATACGCAGTATTTT.

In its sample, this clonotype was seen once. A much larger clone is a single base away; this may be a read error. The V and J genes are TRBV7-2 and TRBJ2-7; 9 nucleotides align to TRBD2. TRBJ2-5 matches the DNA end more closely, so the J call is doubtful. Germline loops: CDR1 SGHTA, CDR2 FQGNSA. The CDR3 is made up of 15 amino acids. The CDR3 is CASSPARGRVGTQYF. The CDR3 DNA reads TGTGCCAGCAGTCCCGCACGCGGGAGGGTTGGGACCCAGTACTTC.

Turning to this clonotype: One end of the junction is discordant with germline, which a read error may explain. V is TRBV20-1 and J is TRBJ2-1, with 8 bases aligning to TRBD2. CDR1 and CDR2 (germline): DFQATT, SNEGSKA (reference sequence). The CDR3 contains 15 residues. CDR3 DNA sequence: TGCGGTGCTGGAACCCCAGCGGGGGCCGTGGTTAAGCAGTTCTTC. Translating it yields CGAGTPAGAVVKQFF.